This TCR beta chain originates from a study of cytomegalovirus exposure and HLA in healthy donors. Looking at the study overall: The roughly 110 validation repertoires were reported in a later analysis to have been generated on the same platform as the roughly 720 first-cohort repertoires. Whole-study findings and limits: Researchers reported that a few CMV-associated chains were confirmed in vitro as CMV antigen-specific. Cytomegalovirus association was assigned to 150 to 200 TCR beta chains. Rarity characterized most TCR sequences, yet some public TCRs appeared in many donors.

Germline loops: CDR1 MDHEN, CDR2 SYDVKM. CDR3 length: 15 residues. Trimming removed 4 bases from V and 3 bases from J, with 16 bases in between. Generated by immunoSEQ multiplex PCR, the TCRdb table keeps only in-frame clones and is missing some. The sample holds 65,000 to 90,000 clones, around nine tenths seen once. On this clone itself: Its specificity is not known.

The chain combines TRBV28 with TRBJ2-7; D is unclear. Sample: PBMCs. The source of this sequence is a woman younger than 35 in good health and CMV-seropositive. The CDR3 DNA sequence: TGTGCCAGCAGTTCCGGTGGTGCGGAGAACTACGAGCAGTACTTC. Translated: CASSSGGAENYEQYF.